One sample yielded the 18 T cell receptor beta chains listed below, sequenced in a study of shared clonotypes between healthy human individuals. Positively selected for CCR7, the CD45RO-negative cells used as naive CD8 cells excluded terminally differentiated effector memory CD45RA+ cells. The method was immunoSEQ multiplex PCR; TCRdb's version includes in-frame clones alone and lacks a portion of them. Of about 2.2 million clones listed, about 92% were seen once; the top ten hold roughly 1.7%. Input material: naive CD8+ T cells from PBMCs. The receptors shown here come from a man younger than 35 in good health. Some clones in this sample may be carry-over from other donors' samples.

V and J are TRBV4-1 and TRBJ2-3; perhaps TRBD2 as D (5 bases). The CDR3 is 15 amino acids. V dropped 3 bases and J dropped 4 bases, with 14 bases sitting between them. Germline CDR1 reads MGHRA; CDR2 reads YSYEKL. The CDR3 region has the DNA TGCGCCAGCAGCCAGAGGGTTAATGGTGCAGATACGCAGTATTTT. It codes for CASSQRVNGADTQYF.

V usage is TRBV30 and J usage is TRBJ2-2, with D uncertain. Germline V gene lookup returns CDR1 GTSNPN and CDR2 SVGIG (reference sequence). CDR3 length equals 11 residues. V was trimmed by 0 bases and J by 11 bases, leaving 7 bases between them. The CDR3 spells CAWSVLHELFF. DNA for the CDR3: TGTGCCTGGAGTGTCCTACATGAGCTGTTTTTT. The full variable domain, completed using reference TRBV30 and TRBJ2-2, is SQTIHQWPATLVQPVGSPLSLECTVEGTSNPNLYWYRQAAGRGLQLLFYSVGIGQISSEVPQNLSASRPQDRQFILSSKKLLLSDSGFYLCAWSVLHELFFGEGSRLTVL.

The sample holds one count of this clone. The rearrangement uses TRBV5-6 and TRBJ2-1, with D maybe TRBD2 (5 bases). The CDR3 is made up of 15 amino acids. The germline V gene has CDR1 SGHDT and CDR2 YYEEEE. The ends were cut back, 7 bases at V and 5 bases at J, with 19 bases in the middle. CDR3 residues: CASSFGIARHNEQFF. In DNA, the CDR3 is TGTGCCAGCTCCTTCGGAATAGCGAGACACAATGAGCAGTTCTTC.

Notes on this clone: Additional DNA sequences in this sample encode the identical CDR3. CDR3 sequence: CASSPSGSSYEQYF. For the CDR3, the DNA is TGTGCCAGCAGCCCTAGCGGGAGCTCCTACGAGCAGTACTTC. V gene TRBV13 combines with J gene TRBJ2-7, with 10 bases identical to TRBD2. CDR1 is PRHDT, CDR2 FYEKMQ, per germline (reference sequence). J was trimmed by 0 bases and V by 5 bases; bases with no gene match: 1. The CDR3 is 14 amino acids.

This clone was found once. In DNA, the CDR3 is TGTGCCAGCAGCTTAGTGGTCTCCTCTGGCTATGGCTACACCTTC. Translation: CASSLVVSSGYGYTF. The chain combines TRBV7-9 with TRBJ1-2, with D unresolved. CDR3 length equals 15 residues. Trimming pared 1 base from V and 4 bases from J, leaving 13 bases between. Germline V gene sequence: CDR1 SEHNR, CDR2 FQNEAQ (reference sequence).

The gene calls are TRBV19 and TRBJ2-7; 12 bases are shared with TRBD1. In germline, CDR1 is LNHDA, CDR2 SQIVND (reference sequence). There are 16 residues in the CDR3. V shed 1 base, J shed 5 bases, and the junction held 6 bases outside the gene matches. The CDR3 protein is CASSIVGTGGLDEQYF. The CDR3 DNA reads TGTGCCAGTAGTATAGTCGGGACAGGGGGCCTCGACGAGCAGTACTTC.

The chain links TRBV28 to TRBJ2-3; the D call may be TRBD1 or TRBD2 (6 bases each). The CDR3 consists of 16 residues. V lost 3 bases, J lost 4 bases, and 17 bases lay in between. Looked up from germline, CDR1 is MDHEN and CDR2 is SYDVKM. The CDR3 region has the DNA TGTGCCAGCAGTTTTAGGGGGGTAATAAATCCAGATACGCAGTATTTT. Its translation: CASSFRGVINPDTQYF.

V gene TRBV4-2 combines with J gene TRBJ2-5; 7 positions match TRBD1. The J call may be incorrect, as the DNA end agrees better with TRBJ2-7. In germline, CDR1 is LGHNA, CDR2 YNFKEQ. The CDR3 is 15 amino acids. For the CDR3, the DNA is TGTGCCAGCAGCCAAGCTGAGGGGGCCACCAACGAGCAGTACTTC. As protein: CASSQAEGATNEQYF.

The chain uses TRBV19 and TRBJ1-5; a possible D gene is TRBD1 (6 bases). Germline V CDR1 and CDR2: LNHDA, SQIVND (reference sequence). Trimming shortened V by 7 bases and J by 4 bases, and 17 bases separated the two germline ends. The CDR3 covers 15 residues. DNA for the CDR3: TGTGCCAGTATCCAAGAAGGGGGGTTAAATCAGCCCCAGCATTTT. It translates to CASIQEGGLNQPQHF.

The chain is built from TRBV15 and TRBJ2-1; 11 bases are a match to TRBD2. From germline, CDR1 is LNHNV and CDR2 YYDKDF (reference sequence). The CDR3 is 16 residues long. V was clipped by 3 bases and J by 7 bases; unmatched bases: 8. CDR3 loop: CATSSRASGRKNEQFF. CDR3 DNA: TGTGCCACCAGCAGTCGGGCTAGCGGGAGGAAGAATGAGCAGTTCTTC.

This chain connects TRBV6-1 to TRBJ1-1; maybe TRBD1 (6 bases). CDR1 and CDR2 from the germline V gene are MNHNS and SASEGT. The CDR3 is 15 amino acids. V was trimmed by 8 bases and J by 1 base, leaving 17 bases between them. CDR3 sequence: CASYMGGRGNTEAFF. For the CDR3, the DNA is TGTGCCAGCTACATGGGGGGCAGGGGGAACACTGAAGCTTTCTTT.

The chain has TRBV4-1 and TRBJ2-6, with unresolved D. CDR1 MGHRA and CDR2 YSYEKL come from the germline V gene. The CDR3 length is 13 residues. V lost 10 bases and J 1 base, leaving 8 bases between the germline ends. CDR3 in amino acids: CATRLSGANVLTF. The CDR3 DNA reads as TGCGCCACCCGTTTGTCTGGGGCCAACGTCCTGACTTTC.

As regards this clone: The sample contains more than one DNA sequence encoding this CDR3. The chain is built from TRBV19 and TRBJ2-7, with D maybe TRBD1 (5 bases). CDR3 size: 13 residues. Germline CDR1 is LNHDA and CDR2 is SQIVND (reference sequence). V gave up 5 bases and J gave up 5 bases, with 13 bases separating them. CDR3 sequence reads: CASSARTRDEQYF. The CDR3 nucleotides read TGTGCCAGTAGTGCCCGGACACGGGACGAGCAGTACTTC.

The J gene is TRBJ2-1, the V gene TRBV7-3; perhaps TRBD2 as D (5 bases). From germline, CDR1 is SGHTA and CDR2 FQGTGA. V was pared by 2 bases and J by 7 bases, with 24 bases between. The CDR3 loop spans 18 amino acids. CDR3 in DNA: TGTGCCAGCAGCTTATGGTTGCGGTGGACTTCCTCCTCGAATGAGCAGTTCTTC. This codes for CASSLWLRWTSSSNEQFF.

This clone was picked up a small number of times. This sample also contains other DNA sequences that code for the same CDR3. The chain recombines TRBV10-3 with TRBJ1-1; unclear D gene. The V end lost 0 bases, the J end lost 7 bases, and 6 bases lay between the germline ends. Germline V gives CDR1 ENHRY, CDR2 SYGVKD. The CDR3 is 12 amino acids. The chain's CDR3 is CAISESTGEAFF. The DNA for the CDR3 is TGTGCCATCAGTGAGTCGACCGGTGAAGCTTTCTTT.

The V gene is TRBV18, the J gene TRBJ2-7, with D unclear. Trimming shortened V by 6 bases and J by 2 bases, and 11 bases separated the two germline ends. CDR1 is KGHSH, CDR2 LQKENI, per germline. This CDR3 spans 13 amino acids. DNA for the CDR3: TGTGCCAGCTCGCTACCGGGTGCCTACGAGCAGTACTTC. It codes for CASSLPGAYEQYF.

The rearrangement joins TRBV11-2 to TRBJ2-7; D is uncertain. Trimming removed 5 bases from V and 7 bases from J, with 9 bases in between. The CDR3 contains 11 residues. Germline lookup yields CDR1 SGHAT and CDR2 FQNNGV. The CDR3 nucleotides are TGTGCCAGCAGCGTATCTAGGGAGCAGTACTTC. Protein sequence: CASSVSREQYF.

The chain employs TRBV4-3 and TRBJ2-1; D gene ambiguous. The CDR3 is 16 residues long. Between the trimmed V and J ends, which lost 0 bases and 2 bases, there was a span of 11 bases. Per germline, CDR1 LGHNA and CDR2 YSLEER. The CDR3 spells CASSQEWRPTYNEQFF. The CDR3 bases are TGCGCCAGCAGCCAAGAGTGGCGGCCAACCTACAATGAGCAGTTCTTC.